Described below is a single T cell receptor (beta chain) sequence and its context. This entry belongs to a study of blood T cell repertoires in COVID-19. Overall study context: PBMCs, B-cell-depleted T cells, or T cells provided the cDNA or gDNA that made up the material.

Original methodology: The assay estimated nucleated cells by amplifying reference gene primers. This table comes from immunoSEQ multiplex PCR, and its TCRdb copy is limited to in-frame clones, with some not included. V, J and clone size were drawn from that table, and D and trimming were deduced from the DNA. The data contain about 500,000 clones, 89% of them singletons. Germline-derived CDR1 and CDR2 are LNHDA and SQIVND (reference sequence). With 7 bases removed from V and 0 bases from J, the gap between germline ends came to 15 bases. This CDR3 region has 15 residues. In Seattle, patients joined the study during active infection and were tracked longitudinally.

The receptor was derived from a man aged 18 to 30 with COVID-19, enrolled during active disease. The chain has TRBV19 and TRBJ1-1; tentatively, D is TRBD1 (5 bases). The source material was peripheral blood. The CDR3 sequence is CASINTREMNTEAFF. CDR3 coding DNA: TGTGCCAGTATCAACACCAGGGAAATGAACACTGAAGCTTTCTTT. Supplemented by reference TRBV19 and TRBJ1-1, the full variable domain reads DGGITQSPKYLFRKEGQNVTLSCEQNLNHDAMYWYRQDPGQGLRLIYYSQIVNDFQKGDIAEGYSVSREKKESFPLTVTSAQKNPTAFYLCASINTREMNTEAFFGQGTRLTVV.